What follows describes a single T cell receptor (beta chain). Germline and junction disagree at one end, which may indicate a read error. Germline lookup yields CDR1 LGHDT and CDR2 YNNKEL (reference sequence). The CDR3 runs to 12 residues. These data are taken from a study of CD8 T cells in Susac syndrome. Reverse transcription of about 0.45 to 1 ug RNA was carried out with random hexamers. TCRdb re-called the immunoSEQ multiplex PCR reads through MiXCR, storing one row per CDR3 protein. Of about 210,000 distinct CDR3 sequences listed, 95% are singletons. The sample comprised CD4+ T cells from PBMCs. The sequence came from a human donor with multiple sclerosis. The V gene is TRBV3-1, the J gene TRBJ1-2; D might be TRBD1 (6 bases). The CDR3 here is CAAGGTNYGYTF. CDR3 coding DNA: TGCGCTGCGGGGGGCACTAACTATGGCTACACCTTC.